These 12 T cell receptor beta chains share one sample of origin, sequenced in a study of beta chain features in type 1 diabetes. Study-level findings and limits: All four CD4+ subsets of Type 1 diabetes patients contained TCRB CDR3s that were moderately but significantly shorter.

Every bit of the isolated RNA underwent reverse transcription, so sequencing read expressed TCRB transcripts. The data were produced by immunoSEQ multiplex PCR, yet TCRdb's version contains in-frame clones alone and is incomplete. The repertoire consists of about 340,000 clones, with approximately 9.9% occurring once and the leading ten covering roughly 1%. Which antigens these TCRs recognize remains unknown. Sequencing used central memory CD4+ T cells from blood. The receptors were gathered from a young man with type 1 diabetes.

This clone was detected only a few times. V gene TRBV10-3 combines with J gene TRBJ1-2, with 7 bases fitting TRBD1. V lost 5 bases, J lost 5 bases, and 5 bases stayed unmatched. The germline CDR1 and CDR2 sequences are ENHRY and SYGVKD. The CDR3 totals 13 residues. Written as DNA, the CDR3 is TGTGCCATCAGTACCGGGACAGATTATGGCTACACCTTC. It is translated as CAISTGTDYGYTF.

In its sample, this clone was seen many times. Other DNA sequences in this sample translate to the same CDR3. The rearrangement joins TRBV7-9 to TRBJ1-5; 9 bases align to TRBD1. CDR3 length: 16 residues. The junction had 7 bases not matched to a gene; V was cut back by 5 bases and J by 2 bases. In germline, CDR1 is SEHNR, CDR2 FQNEAQ (reference sequence). CDR3 protein: CASSGTGGKGNQPQHF. CDR3 sequence (DNA): TGTGCCAGCAGCGGTACAGGGGGCAAGGGCAATCAGCCCCAGCATTTT.

The genes are TRBV11-3 and TRBJ2-5, with 7 nucleotides matching TRBD2. With V trimmed by 6 bases and J by 2 bases, 12 bases remained unmatched. Germline loops: CDR1 SGHNT, CDR2 YENEEA. The CDR3 is made up of 16 amino acids. The chain's CDR3 is CASSPGIGGGQETQYF. Written as DNA, the CDR3 is TGTGCCAGCAGTCCCGGAATCGGGGGAGGGCAAGAGACCCAGTACTTC.

This clone was recorded a few times. The chain uses TRBV2 and TRBJ2-3, with TRBD1 identical over 9 bases. Germline V gives CDR1 SNHLY, CDR2 FYNNEI. The CDR3 spans 14 residues. After removal of 3 bases from V and 9 bases from J, the junction contained 7 bases not matched to a gene. In nucleotides, the CDR3 is TGTGCCAGCAGTGAGGGACAGGGTGTCGGAACGCAGTATTTT. It yields the protein CASSEGQGVGTQYF. Complete variable domain (other parts from reference TRBV2 and TRBJ2-3): EPEVTQTPSHQVTQMGQEVILRCVPISNHLYFYWYRQILGQKVEFLVSFYNNEISEKSEIFDDQFSVERPDGSNFTLKIRSTKLEDSAMYFCASSEGQGVGTQYFGPGTRLTVL.

This clone was recorded a few times. This chain uses TRBV11-2 with TRBJ2-2; tentative D call: TRBD2 (5 bases). Trimming pared 1 base from V and 2 bases from J, leaving 17 bases between. In germline, CDR1 is SGHAT, CDR2 FQNNGV. CDR3 length: 18 residues. For the CDR3, the DNA is TGTGCCAGCAGCTTAGTTTCCACTGGGAGTGGCAACACCGGGGAGCTGTTTTTT. It translates to CASSLVSTGSGNTGELFF. Full variable domain (rest looked up from reference TRBV11-2 and TRBJ2-2): EAGVAQSPRYKIIEKRQSVAFWCNPISGHATLYWYQQILGQGPKLLIQFQNNGVVDDSQLPKDRFSAERLKGVDSTLKIQPAKLEDSAVYLCASSLVSTGSGNTGELFFGEGSRLTVL.

V gene TRBV30 combines with J gene TRBJ1-2, with D possibly matching TRBD1 (6 bases). Germline V CDR1 and CDR2: GTSNPN, SVGIG (reference sequence). This CDR3 contains 18 residues. V gave up 0 bases and J gave up 3 bases, with 23 bases separating them. CDR3 protein: CAWSVRGNRRGGDYGYTF. CDR3 DNA: TGTGCCTGGAGTGTACGAGGGAACAGGAGAGGGGGAGACTATGGCTACACCTTC.

In this sample, this clone turned up a few times. The chain uses TRBV4-2 and TRBJ2-1; no clear D gene. Per germline, CDR1 LGHNA and CDR2 YNFKEQ. The germline V and J ends were trimmed by 2 bases and 0 bases, with 2 bases remaining between them. The CDR3 spans 13 residues. CDR3 amino acids: CASSQISYNEQFF. DNA for the CDR3: TGTGCCAGCAGCCAAATCTCCTACAATGAGCAGTTCTTC.

This clone was observed a few times. This chain links TRBV6-6 with TRBJ1-5; the match to TRBD1 covers 8 bases. The V gene's germline CDR1 is MNHNY and CDR2 SVGAGI (reference sequence). V lost 4 bases, J lost 5 bases, and 1 base stayed unmatched. The CDR3 consists of 13 residues. In DNA form, the CDR3 reads TGTGCCAGCAGTTGGGGACAGGATCAGCCCCAGCATTTT. Translating it yields CASSWGQDQPQHF.

This clone turned up a few times. The chain joins TRBV30 to TRBJ1-5; D gene uncertain. The CDR3 contains 14 residues. Germline V gives CDR1 GTSNPN, CDR2 SVGIG (reference sequence). The V and J ends lost 2 bases and 0 bases respectively, with 8 bases between them. CDR3 amino acids: CAWSFEFSNQPQHF. CDR3 nucleotide sequence: TGTGCCTGGAGTTTCGAGTTTAGCAATCAGCCCCAGCATTTT. Variable domain in full (rest from reference TRBV30 and TRBJ1-5): SQTIHQWPATLVQPVGSPLSLECTVEGTSNPNLYWYRQAAGRGLQLLFYSVGIGQISSEVPQNLSASRPQDRQFILSSKKLLLSDSGFYLCAWSFEFSNQPQHFGDGTRLSIL.

The chain combines TRBV12-5 with TRBJ1-1, with a tentative D call TRBD1 (5 bases). The CDR3 covers 12 residues. V was cut by 6 bases and J by 7 bases, with 12 bases left in between. Germline V gene sequence: CDR1 LGHNT, CDR2 FRNRAP. CDR3 sequence (DNA): TGTGCTAGTGGCCACGGGGCCCTTGAAGCTTTCTTT. Protein product: CASGHGALEAFF.

The chain combines TRBV11-2 with TRBJ2-7; 8 nucleotides match TRBD1. Per the germline V gene, CDR1 is SGHAT and CDR2 is FQNNGV. J was trimmed by 4 bases and V by 0 bases; bases with no gene match: 5. The CDR3 length is 15 residues. The CDR3 DNA reads as TGTGCCAGCAGCTTAGATCTTACAGGGGGATACGAGCAGTACTTC. Translating it yields CASSLDLTGGYEQYF.

This clone has just a few counts. The chain uses TRBV5-1 and TRBJ1-1; D is unresolved. The CDR3 runs 14 residues. CDR1 and CDR2 (germline): SGHRS, YFSETQ. Trimming cost V 0 bases and J 2 bases, with 8 bases left between them. The CDR3 DNA is TGCGCCAGCAGCTTGGAGCCACCCAACACTGAAGCTTTCTTT. Translating it yields CASSLEPPNTEAFF.